This entry describes one T cell receptor (beta chain). As yet, its antigen is unknown. cDNA synthesis used the whole RNA isolate, giving expressed TCRB sequences. Measured with immunoSEQ multiplex PCR; TCRdb has only the in-frame clones, and not every one. Altogether around 140,000 clones are present, roughly 10% being singletons, with the ten largest covering 1% to 1.5%. These data originate in a study of beta chain features in type 1 diabetes. Study-wide results and limits: Shorter TCRB CDR3s, moderately but significantly so, were found in Type 1 diabetes patients in all four CD4+ subsets.

The specimen sequenced was naive CD4+ T cells from blood. This TCR came from a man younger than 35 in good health.

DNA of the CDR3: TGTGCCAGCAGTGCAACTAGCGGGGGGGCGTATGAGCAGTTCTTC. Translated: CASSATSGGAYEQFF. V usage is TRBV2 and J usage is TRBJ2-1, with TRBD2 identical over 13 bases. Germline V gene lookup returns CDR1 SNHLY and CDR2 FYNNEI. The CDR3 covers 15 residues. With V trimmed by 4 bases and J by 8 bases, 5 bases remained unmatched.